This T cell receptor (beta chain) was found in a study of vaccination effects on CD4 cells after COVID-19 (dated by TCRdb to the early 2020s). Notes on the research overall: Across the study, the median time from the second dose to post-vaccine sampling was 72 days (range 14 to 241). The full study included 10 to 11 COVID-19 convalescent patients and several SARS-CoV-2-naive healthy vaccine recipients. In the study, cultures from other donors were sequenced using the Oncomine TCR Beta short-read assay on an Illumina iSeq 100. The study compared SARS-CoV-2 spike-specific CD4+ TCR repertoires before and after mRNA vaccination in COVID-19 convalescent patients and infection-naive vaccine recipients.

Concerning this clone itself: Its antigen is still unknown. Per-nucleotide qualities are absent, and no much larger clonotype sits a single base away.

The ViraFEST assay stimulated PBMC with viral peptide pools and then used TCR sequencing to identify antigen-specific CD4+ T cell clonotypes by expansion. After around 10 days of culture, CD4+ T cells were isolated with the EasySep CD4+ T cell isolation kit. Two doses of either the BNT162b2 or the mRNA-1273 mRNA SARS-CoV-2 vaccine were administered to participants. Healthy vaccine recipients had no prior SARS-CoV-2 infection, confirmed by negative nucleocapsid antibodies before and after vaccination. Approximately 2 million PBMC per well were cultured in IMDM with about 4.8% human AB serum, 8.5 to 10 IU/ml IL-2 and gentamicin, plus 10 ug/ml peptides. On days 3 and 7, half of the culture medium was replaced with fresh IL-2-containing medium. Unless noted otherwise, every peptide stimulation condition was cultured in triplicate wells. PBMC were separated from whole blood using Ficoll-Paque Plus gradient centrifugation and were then either cryopreserved at -140C or used fresh. The overlapping peptide pools covered the spike proteins of SARS-CoV-2 and of the common cold coronaviruses HCoV-NL63, HCoV-OC43 and HCoV-229E. Genomic DNA was extracted from cultured CD4+ T cells with the QIAamp micro DNA kit.

At the junction V is shortened by 4 bases and J by 2 bases; bases outside the gene matches: 17. From a lookup of the germline V gene, CDR1 and CDR2 are SGHDT and YYEEEE. The CDR3 holds 18 amino acids from the cysteine to the phenylalanine. The sequence is cut down to CDR3 DNA, 54 bases in frame from base 1. Overall study outcomes, separate from this receptor: The study was limited by a small number of convalescent patients and lacked early post-infection timepoints. Marked clonal contraction was observed in both infection-induced and vaccine-induced clones at late post-vaccination timepoints, consistent with waning T cell responses. In healthy vaccine recipients, vaccine-induced clones were almost all SARS-CoV-2 mono-reactive, with only 1 of 255 cross-reactive with common cold coronaviruses.

Library preparation employed the immunoSEQ multiplex PCR assay. TCR beta CDR3 sequencing was performed on DNA from the cultured, isolated CD4+ T cells. On the study's bioinformatics: Non-productive TCR sequences were removed and reads were trimmed to the CDR3 region, keeping CDR3s of at least 7 amino acids. The MANAFEST web app was used to identify antigen-specific clonotypes by comparing expansion in peptide wells with expansion in reference cultures. To be called positive, a clone needed expansion at FDR<0.05 compared with the reference and with all other wells, an odds ratio greater than 5, and a frequency greater than 0.1% in two replicate wells. Clonotypes significantly expanded in SARS-CoV-2 spike wells and in at least one common cold coronavirus spike condition were defined as cross-reactive. Using the stringdist R package, CDR3 similarity was measured by Levenshtein distance, and unrooted trees were constructed with ape in R 3.6.1. The source is immuneACCESS, and TCRdb retained only in-frame sequences with V and J called. Part of the clones is not carried over; for the studies checked, unresolved V genes explain less than half of this, and the remainder is unexplained. The V and J calls and clone size were taken over from that table, and D and trimming were inferred from the DNA. The sample profile shows about 24,000 clones; about four fifths of them were found once. About 5% of the sample comes from the top ten.

This TCR derives from a human donor who received a COVID-19 vaccine. Some clones in this sample may be carry-over from other donors' samples. The V gene is TRBV5-6 and the J gene is TRBJ1-1, with 7 junctional bases fitting TRBD1. This sample comprised CD4+ T cells from PBMCs cultured with SARS-CoV-2 spike peptides, obtained after COVID-19 vaccination. The meaning of the sample's cell subset or site label: SARS-CoV-2 spike overlapping peptide pool stimulation. The CDR3 protein: CASSRRWPLSGGNTEAFF. Read as DNA, the sequence is TGTGCCAGCAGCCGACGGTGGCCCTTGTCAGGGGGAAACACTGAAGCTTTCTTT.